A single TCR beta chain is shown here with its context. Every one of the donors was a Caucasian adult that lived in Nashville, Tennessee. Profiling relied on immunoSEQ multiplex PCR, and the TCRdb table lists in-frame clones only, not all of them. The data contain 450,000 to 600,000 clones, around 79% of them seen just once; the ten biggest clones take up approximately 13%. These data belong to a study of shared clonotypes between healthy human individuals. The clonotype comes from a middle-aged woman in good health. Some clones in this sample may be carry-over from other donors' samples. The material sequenced was PBMCs.

The CDR3 here is CASSPGHTGGQEETQYF. CDR3 nucleotide sequence: TGTGCCAGCAGCCCTGGGCACACAGGGGGACAAGAAGAGACCCAGTACTTC. V is TRBV5-8 and J is TRBJ2-5, with TRBD1 matching over 8 bases. The J segment lost 3 bases and the V segment lost 4 bases, leaving 14 bases of the junction unmatched. Germline CDR1 is SGHTS and CDR2 is YDEGEE. This CDR3 is 17 amino acids long.